This TCR beta chain was recovered during a study of blood T cell repertoires in COVID-19. The CDR3 extends over 13 amino acids. The V and J ends lost 0 bases and 6 bases, in that order; junction bases with no gene match: 2. Germline V CDR1 and CDR2: SGHRS, YFSETQ. Assay used: immunoSEQ multiplex PCR; TCRdb lists only in-frame clones, some missing. The table includes some 97,000 clones, roughly 84% detected once. Specimen: peripheral blood. This chain connects TRBV5-1 to TRBJ1-2; 7 bases fit TRBD1. This sequence originates from a human donor in a cohort sampled during active COVID-19. The CDR3 region is CASSLDRGHGYTF. CDR3 sequence (DNA): TGCGCCAGCAGCTTGGACAGGGGACATGGCTACACCTTC.